The 10 T cell receptor beta chains given below trace back to one sample, sequenced in a study of blood T cells in healthy people across ages. The authors ran a second PCR of about 6 to 11 cycles using a sample-barcoded 5' primer and a J-beta primer mix. Each CDR3 protein is one row after TCRdb ran MiXCR on the 5' RACE reads. The data hold fewer than 900,000 distinct CDR3 sequences, with roughly 43% observed a single time. Sequencing input: blood. The receptors derive from a woman aged 60 to 75 in good health.

The chain recombines TRBV5-4 with TRBJ1-3, with 8 bases identical to TRBD1. V trimming: 4 bases; J trimming: 1 base; junction bases outside the gene matches: 10. There are 17 residues in the CDR3. Germline V lookup: CDR1 SGHNT, CDR2 YYREEE (reference sequence). CDR3 sequence (DNA): TGTGCCAGCAGCCCGGACCGGACAGGGTGGTCTGGAAACACCATATATTTT. Residues: CASSPDRTGWSGNTIYF.

As concerns this clonotype: The junction differs from germline at one of its ends, possibly a read error. The V call is TRBV14, the J call TRBJ2-1; D is undetermined. The germline CDR1 and CDR2 sequences are SGHDN and FVKESK. The CDR3 spans 13 residues. The CDR3 sequence is CAISRARNNEQFF. CDR3 nucleotides: TGTGCCATCAGCCGGGCTAGGAACAATGAGCAGTTCTTC.

This clonotype has more than one count but fewer than ten. The chain couples TRBV24-1 to TRBJ2-6; 9 bases align to TRBD1. This CDR3 is 16 amino acids long. The germline CDR1 and CDR2 sequences are KGHDR and SFDVKD. After removal of 7 bases from V and 0 bases from J, the junction contained 3 bases not matched to a gene. This CDR3 is CATRGQGLSGANVLTF. The CDR3 nucleotides are TGTGCCACCAGGGGACAGGGCCTCTCTGGGGCCAACGTCCTGACTTTC.

The table lists this clonotype with a count of one. The chain has TRBV20-1 and TRBJ2-5; 10 positions match TRBD2. The DNA end lines up better with TRBJ2-7; the J call may be wrong. CDR1 and CDR2 (germline): DFQATT, SNEGSKA (reference sequence). The CDR3 is 14 amino acids. CDR3 protein: CSANPAGGFYEQYF. CDR3 in DNA: TGCAGTGCAAACCCAGCGGGGGGGTTTTACGAGCAGTACTTC.

The chain joins TRBV28 to TRBJ2-1; tentative D call: TRBD1 (6 bases). The ends were cut back, 5 bases at V and 8 bases at J, with 19 bases in the middle. CDR1 MDHEN and CDR2 SYDVKM come from the germline V gene. The CDR3 is made up of 15 amino acids. The CDR3 reads CASSAPGQQGDEQFF. The CDR3, as DNA: TGTGCCAGCAGTGCTCCGGGACAACAGGGTGATGAGCAGTTCTTC.

This clonotype came up a few times. The chain couples TRBV6-5 to TRBJ1-5; TRBD1 might be the D (6 bases). CDR1 and CDR2 (germline): MNHEY, SVGAGI. V shed 6 bases and J shed 2 bases, with 17 bases lying between them. The CDR3 consists of 16 residues. The CDR3: CASRSTTGSGNQPQHF. The DNA of the CDR3 is TGTGCCAGCAGATCGACAACAGGGTCGGGCAATCAGCCCCAGCATTTT.

Concerning this clonotype itself: One junction end does not reproduce the germline sequence, and a read error may be involved. The chain combines TRBV9 with TRBJ2-3, with a weak D call TRBD2 (5 bases). Germline V CDR1 and CDR2: SGDLS, YYNGEE. The CDR3 loop spans 17 amino acids. The CDR3 sequence: CASSVDPPGSATDTRYF. The DNA for the CDR3 is TGTGCCAGCAGCGTAGACCCCCCGGGATCGGCCACAGATACGCGGTATTTT.

This clonotype was observed at least ten times. This rearrangement joins TRBV4-3 to TRBJ2-5, with a tentative D call TRBD2 (5 bases). CDR1 is LGHNA and CDR2 is YSLEER in the germline V gene. Deletions cut 1 base from V and 7 bases from J, with 13 bases between. The length of the CDR3 is 14 residues. This CDR3 is CASSQVEAPGTQYF. In DNA form, the CDR3 reads TGCGCCAGCAGCCAAGTGGAGGCCCCGGGGACCCAGTACTTC.

V gene TRBV10-3 combines with J gene TRBJ2-1; TRBD2 agrees at 10 bases. The V gene end was trimmed by 4 bases and the J gene end by 7 bases; junction bases not matched to a gene: 4. The CDR3 spans 14 residues. Germline V CDR1 and CDR2: ENHRY, SYGVKD. CDR3: CAISGLAGANEQFF. CDR3 DNA: TGTGCCATCAGTGGTCTAGCGGGGGCAAATGAGCAGTTCTTC.

The chain has TRBV20-1 and TRBJ2-7; a weak D match, TRBD1 (6 bases). With 1 base removed from V and 6 bases from J, the gap between germline ends came to 13 bases. Germline V gives CDR1 DFQATT, CDR2 SNEGSKA (reference sequence). The CDR3 spans 13 residues. The CDR3 region is CSARGPTGFEQYF. DNA of the CDR3: TGCAGTGCTAGAGGGCCAACAGGGTTCGAGCAGTACTTC.